The 14 T cell receptor beta chains listed next were all sequenced from one sample in a study of cytomegalovirus exposure and HLA in healthy donors. The table came from immunoSEQ multiplex PCR; TCRdb's copy has only in-frame clones and leaves some out. The data hold over 150,000 clones, with around nine tenths observed a single time. Sequencing was carried out using PBMCs. Every receptor here comes from a man aged 18 to 30 in good health and CMV-seropositive.

The gene calls are TRBV14 and TRBJ2-1, with 11 bases aligning to TRBD2. V shed 4 bases and J 7 bases; nucleotides not matched to a gene: 3. The CDR3 loop spans 14 amino acids. The germline CDR1 and CDR2 sequences are SGHDN and FVKESK. The CDR3: CASSPSSGGNEQFF. The DNA for the CDR3 is TGTGCCAGCAGCCCATCTAGCGGGGGGAATGAGCAGTTCTTC.

J is TRBJ2-5 and V is TRBV2, with 8 bases matching TRBD2. The V gene's germline CDR1 is SNHLY and CDR2 FYNNEI. J gave up 5 bases and V 4 bases, and 12 bases lay outside the gene matches. There are 16 residues in the CDR3. The CDR3 DNA follows: TGTGCCAGCAGTGGCCTCTTAGGAGCGGGGGAGGAGACCCAGTACTTC. This translates into CASSGLLGAGEETQYF. The full variable domain, with the rest looked up from reference TRBV2 and TRBJ2-5, is EPEVTQTPSHQVTQMGQEVILRCVPISNHLYFYWYRQILGQKVEFLVSFYNNEISEKSEIFDDQFSVERPDGSNFTLKIRSTKLEDSAMYFCASSGLLGAGEETQYFGPGTRLLVL.

This clone was found once. The J gene is TRBJ2-1, the V gene TRBV7-2, with D hard to call. CDR3 length: 16 residues. Germline CDR1 reads SGHTA; CDR2 reads FQGNSA. Trimming stripped 5 bases from V and 0 bases from J, with 14 bases between. CDR3 sequence: CASSSYAVSSYNEQFF. The CDR3 DNA reads as TGTGCCAGCAGCAGTTACGCGGTAAGCTCCTACAATGAGCAGTTCTTC.

V gene TRBV6-1 combines with J gene TRBJ1-2; D gene uncertain. The CDR3 has 11 residues. From germline, CDR1 is MNHNS and CDR2 SASEGT. Trimming removed 7 bases from V and 2 bases from J, with 5 bases in between. CDR3 region: CASKLNYGYTF. The CDR3 nucleotides are TGTGCCAGCAAACTAAACTATGGCTACACCTTC.

This CDR3 reads CASSLGNKMTGYNQPQHF. CDR3 DNA: TGTGCCAGCAGCTTAGGTAATAAGATGACAGGGTACAATCAGCCCCAGCATTTT. The chain employs TRBV7-8 and TRBJ1-5; TRBD1 matches 7 bases. Trimming cost V 1 base and J 3 bases; bases outside gene matches: 12. The germline gives CDR1 SGHVS, CDR2 FQNEAQ. CDR3 length: 18 amino acids.

V gene TRBV6-5 combines with J gene TRBJ1-4; unclear D gene. V was clipped by 8 bases and J by 6 bases, with 10 bases between them. The CDR3 is 12 amino acids. Germline V CDR1 and CDR2: MNHEY, SVGAGI. For the CDR3, the DNA is TGTGCCAGCCGCAACAGAGATGAAAAACTGTTTTTT. Translating gives CASRNRDEKLFF.

The chain recombines TRBV9 with TRBJ1-3, with D hard to call. This CDR3 region has 14 residues. Germline CDR1 and CDR2: SGDLS and YYNGEE. V was shortened by 4 bases and J by 3 bases, with 11 bases between the two germline ends. Here the CDR3 reads CASSPDGFGNTIYF. The CDR3 bases are TGTGCCAGCAGCCCCGACGGGTTTGGAAACACCATATATTTT.

DNA for the CDR3: TGTGCCAGCAGGATCCCGGGACTTACTAGGAACACTGAAGCTTTCTTT. This encodes CASRIPGLTRNTEAFF. The genes are TRBV2 and TRBJ1-1; possibly TRBD1 for D (5 bases). Trimming cost V 6 bases and J 1 base, with 18 bases left between them. Germline V CDR1 and CDR2: SNHLY, FYNNEI. This CDR3 comprises 16 residues.

This clone has only a few counts. The chain couples TRBV6-1 to TRBJ2-2; D not resolved. CDR1 and CDR2 from the germline V gene are MNHNS and SASEGT. This CDR3 has 15 residues. The germline V and J ends were trimmed by 2 bases and 6 bases, with 13 bases remaining between them. The CDR3: CASSEFKVRPGELFF. In nucleotides, the CDR3 is TGTGCCAGCAGTGAATTCAAGGTCAGGCCCGGGGAGCTGTTTTTT.

In this sample, this clone turned up a few times. The chain combines TRBV5-4 with TRBJ1-2; D is perhaps TRBD1 (6 bases). The V gene's germline CDR1 is SGHNT and CDR2 YYREEE (reference sequence). Trimming shortened V by 1 base and J by 4 bases, and 14 bases separated the two germline ends. The CDR3 length is 15 residues. As DNA, the CDR3 is TGTGCCAGCAGCTTGCGGGGGGGCGGTTCCTATGGCTACACCTTC. It is translated as CASSLRGGGSYGYTF.

Concerning this clone: The same CDR3 is also encoded by other DNA sequences in this sample. This chain uses TRBV19 with TRBJ2-5; D is perhaps TRBD2 (5 bases). Germline CDR1 and CDR2: LNHDA and SQIVND (reference sequence). Trimming cost V 3 bases and J 5 bases, with 10 bases left between them. This CDR3 contains 13 residues. Here the CDR3 reads CASSIGGWETQYF. As DNA, the CDR3 is TGTGCCAGTAGTATTGGAGGATGGGAGACCCAGTACTTC.

This chain joins TRBV2 and TRBJ1-2; no clear D. The CDR3 contains 15 residues. Germline values: CDR1 SNHLY, CDR2 FYNNEI. With 4 bases removed from V and 4 bases from J, the gap between germline ends came to 16 bases. The CDR3 region has the DNA TGTGCCAGCAGTGTAGAGGCAGGTAGCGTCTATGGCTACACCTTC. Encoded protein: CASSVEAGSVYGYTF.

Only a few counts were recorded for this clone. The chain combines TRBV5-4 with TRBJ1-2; TRBD1 matches at 7 bases. The CDR3 has 13 amino acids. The germline V gene encodes CDR1 SGHNT and CDR2 YYREEE (reference sequence). V lost 4 bases to trimming and J lost 4 bases; unmatched junction nucleotides: 4. CDR3 coding DNA: TGTGCCAGCAGCAATAACAGGGGCTATGGCTACACCTTC. It translates to CASSNNRGYGYTF.

V is TRBV7-9 and J is TRBJ1-1; 8 nucleotides line up with TRBD1. The junction had 4 bases not matched to a gene; V was cut back by 5 bases and J by 8 bases. The CDR3 contains 12 residues. Per germline, CDR1 SEHNR and CDR2 FQNEAQ (reference sequence). The CDR3 loop reads CASSRTGPEAFF. The DNA for the CDR3 is TGTGCCAGCAGCCGGACAGGGCCAGAAGCTTTCTTT. The entire variable domain, with the rest obtained from reference TRBV7-9 and TRBJ1-1, is as follows: DTGVSQNPRHKITKRGQNVTFRCDPISEHNRLYWYRQTLGQGPEFLTYFQNEAQLEKSRLLSDRFSAERPKGSFSTLEIQRTEQGDSAMYLCASSRTGPEAFFGQGTRLTVV.